Below, 6 T cell receptor beta chains from the same sample are listed, as sequenced in a study of CXCR3-negative and CXCR3-positive naive CD8 T cells. Whole-study findings and limits: TRB CDR3s were more hydrophobic in CXCR3-positive than in CXCR3-negative naive cells.

In preparing the TRB cDNA libraries, 5' RACE with UMI labels was used. From the 5' RACE reads, TCRdb lists one entry per CDR3 protein and no DNA. The listing records some 64,000 distinct CDR3 sequences. These receptors' targets are unknown. Sequencing was carried out using naive CXCR3+ CD8+ T cells from blood. Subset in this sample: CD45RO-CCR7+CD27+CD95- naive CD8+ T cells expressing CXCR3 (TNR3+). These TCRs come from a human donor in good health. Some clones in this sample may be carry-over from other donors' samples.

The chain uses TRBV7-9 and TRBJ2-7; lacking DNA, the TRBD2 call made by TCRdb goes unchecked. CDR3 size: 14 residues. Germline assignment: CDR1 SEHNR and CDR2 FQNEAQ (reference sequence). The CDR3 loop reads CASSRALASYEQYF.

The chain recombines TRBV28 with TRBJ1-1. This CDR3 spans 15 amino acids. Germline CDR1 reads MDHEN; CDR2 reads SYDVKM. CDR3 amino acids: CASSLYFGSDPEAFF.

The chain couples TRBV24-1 to TRBJ2-7; TCRdb's assignment of TRBD2 cannot be checked, as there is no DNA. The CDR3 extends over 17 amino acids. Germline V lookup: CDR1 KGHDR, CDR2 SFDVKD. The CDR3 here is CATSDPNLAGDTNEQYF.

V is TRBV11-2 and J is TRBJ2-1; lacking DNA, the TRBD1 call made by TCRdb goes unchecked. The CDR3 spans 15 residues. CDR1 is SGHAT and CDR2 is FQNNGV in the germline V gene. CDR3 loop: CASSWEGRVYNEQFF.

The genes are TRBV28 and TRBJ1-1. The germline V gene encodes CDR1 MDHEN and CDR2 SYDVKM. CDR3 length: 15 amino acids. The CDR3 protein is CASSLYGGTNTEAFF.

This sequence joins TRBV28 and TRBJ1-5; the TRBD1 assignment by TCRdb is unverifiable without DNA. CDR3 length: 18 residues. Germline CDR1 MDHEN, CDR2 SYDVKM. The CDR3 loop is CASSLYLGDSTLYQPQHF.